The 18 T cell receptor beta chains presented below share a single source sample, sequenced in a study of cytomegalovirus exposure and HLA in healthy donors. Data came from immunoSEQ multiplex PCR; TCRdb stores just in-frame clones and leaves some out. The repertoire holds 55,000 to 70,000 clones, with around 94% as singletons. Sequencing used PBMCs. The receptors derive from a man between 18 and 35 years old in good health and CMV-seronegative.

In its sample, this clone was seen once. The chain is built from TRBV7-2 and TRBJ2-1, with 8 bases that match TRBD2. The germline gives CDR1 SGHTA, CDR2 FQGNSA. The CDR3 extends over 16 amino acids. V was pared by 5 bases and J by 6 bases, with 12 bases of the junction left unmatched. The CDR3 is CASSPRLALGGNEQFF. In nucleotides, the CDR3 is TGTGCCAGCAGCCCCCGACTAGCGCTAGGAGGCAATGAGCAGTTCTTC.

CDR3 region: CASSPGAADTQYF. The CDR3, as DNA: TGTGCCAGCAGCCCCGGCGCGGCAGATACGCAGTATTTT. The chain links TRBV7-6 to TRBJ2-3; no reliable D call. V lost 5 bases and J 4 bases, leaving 10 bases between the germline ends. CDR1 and CDR2 (germline): SGHVS, FNYEAQ. CDR3 length equals 13 residues.

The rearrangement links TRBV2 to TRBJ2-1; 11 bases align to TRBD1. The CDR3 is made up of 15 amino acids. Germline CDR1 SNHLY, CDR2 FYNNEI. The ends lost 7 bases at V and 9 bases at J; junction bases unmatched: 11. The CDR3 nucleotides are TGTGCCAGCATGCTCGGGACAGGGGGTTCATTTGAGCAGTTCTTC. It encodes CASMLGTGGSFEQFF.

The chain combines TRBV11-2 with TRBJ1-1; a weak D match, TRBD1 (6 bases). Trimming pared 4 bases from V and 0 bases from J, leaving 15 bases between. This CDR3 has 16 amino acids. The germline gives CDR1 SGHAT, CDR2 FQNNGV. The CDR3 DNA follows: TGTGCCAGCAGCTCCACATGGACAGAGCTGAACACTGAAGCTTTCTTT. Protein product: CASSSTWTELNTEAFF.

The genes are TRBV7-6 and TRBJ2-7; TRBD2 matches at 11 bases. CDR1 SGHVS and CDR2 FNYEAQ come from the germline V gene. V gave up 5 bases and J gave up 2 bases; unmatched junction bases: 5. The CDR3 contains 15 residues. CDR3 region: CASSLDSGRAYEQYF. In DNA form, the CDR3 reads TGTGCCAGCAGCCTCGATAGCGGGAGGGCCTACGAGCAGTACTTC.

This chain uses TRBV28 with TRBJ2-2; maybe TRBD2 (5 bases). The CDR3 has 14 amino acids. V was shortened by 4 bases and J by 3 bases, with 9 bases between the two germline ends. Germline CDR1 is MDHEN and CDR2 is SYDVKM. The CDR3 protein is CASSSPGDTGELFF. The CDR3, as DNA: TGTGCCAGCAGTTCTCCCGGGGACACCGGGGAGCTGTTTTTT.

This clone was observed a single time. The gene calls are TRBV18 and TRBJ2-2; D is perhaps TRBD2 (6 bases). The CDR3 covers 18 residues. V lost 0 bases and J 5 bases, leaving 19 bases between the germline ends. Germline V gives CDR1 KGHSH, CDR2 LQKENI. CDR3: CASSPPNQGGVGTGELFF. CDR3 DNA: TGTGCCAGCTCACCACCTAATCAGGGCGGGGTCGGAACCGGGGAGCTGTTTTTT.

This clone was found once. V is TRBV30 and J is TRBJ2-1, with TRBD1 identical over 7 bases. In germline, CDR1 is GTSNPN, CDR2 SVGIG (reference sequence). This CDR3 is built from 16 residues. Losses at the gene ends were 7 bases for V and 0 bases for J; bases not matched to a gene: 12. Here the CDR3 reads CAYRTGLQSSYNEQFF. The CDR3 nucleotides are TGTGCCTACCGGACAGGCCTGCAGAGCTCCTACAATGAGCAGTTCTTC.

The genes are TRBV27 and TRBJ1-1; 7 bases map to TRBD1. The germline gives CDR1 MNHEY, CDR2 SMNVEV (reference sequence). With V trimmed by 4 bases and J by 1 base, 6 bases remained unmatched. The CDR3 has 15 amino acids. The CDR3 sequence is CASSSWDSQNTEAFF. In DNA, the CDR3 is TGTGCCAGCAGTTCGTGGGACAGTCAGAACACTGAAGCTTTCTTT.

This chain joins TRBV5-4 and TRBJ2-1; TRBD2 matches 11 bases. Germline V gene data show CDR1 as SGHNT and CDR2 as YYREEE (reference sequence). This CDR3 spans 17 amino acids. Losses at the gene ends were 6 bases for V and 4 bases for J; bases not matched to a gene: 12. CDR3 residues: CASTFGTSGDLYNEQFF. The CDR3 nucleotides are TGTGCCAGCACCTTCGGGACTAGCGGAGACCTTTACAATGAGCAGTTCTTC.

The CDR3 is CASSLGVTEGSSYEQYF. In DNA form, the CDR3 reads TGTGCCAGCAGCTTAGGGGTTACGGAGGGGAGCTCCTACGAGCAGTACTTC. The rearrangement links TRBV7-6 to TRBJ2-7; D perhaps matches TRBD2 (6 bases). V lost 1 base and J 0 bases, leaving 16 bases between the germline ends. The CDR3 totals 17 residues. The germline V gene has CDR1 SGHVS and CDR2 FNYEAQ.

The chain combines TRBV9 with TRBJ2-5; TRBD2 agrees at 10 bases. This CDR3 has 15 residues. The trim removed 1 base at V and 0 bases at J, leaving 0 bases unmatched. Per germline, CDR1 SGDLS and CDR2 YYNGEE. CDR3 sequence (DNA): TGTGCCAGCAGCGTAACTAGCGGGGACCAAGAGACCCAGTACTTC. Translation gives CASSVTSGDQETQYF. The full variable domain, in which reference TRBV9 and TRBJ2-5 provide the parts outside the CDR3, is DSGVTQTPKHLITATGQRVTLRCSPRSGDLSVYWYQQSLDQGLQFLIQYYNGEERAKGNILERFSAQQFPDLHSELNLSSLELGDSALYFCASSVTSGDQETQYFGPGTRLLVL.

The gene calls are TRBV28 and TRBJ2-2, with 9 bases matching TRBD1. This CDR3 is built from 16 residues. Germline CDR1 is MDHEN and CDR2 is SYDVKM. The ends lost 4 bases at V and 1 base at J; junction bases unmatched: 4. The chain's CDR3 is CASSSLGQGNTGELFF. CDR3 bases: TGTGCCAGCAGTTCCTTGGGACAGGGGAACACCGGGGAGCTGTTTTTT.

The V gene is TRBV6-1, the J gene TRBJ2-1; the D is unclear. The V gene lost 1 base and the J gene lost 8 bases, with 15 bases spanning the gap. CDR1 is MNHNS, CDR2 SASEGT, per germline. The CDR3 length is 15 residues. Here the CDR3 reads CASSEVPLPLHEQFF. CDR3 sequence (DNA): TGTGCCAGCAGTGAAGTCCCCCTCCCCCTCCATGAGCAGTTCTTC.

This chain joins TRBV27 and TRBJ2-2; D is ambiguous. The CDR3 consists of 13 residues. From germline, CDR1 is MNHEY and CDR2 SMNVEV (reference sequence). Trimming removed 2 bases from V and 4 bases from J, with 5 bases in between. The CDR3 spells CASSLTGTGELFF. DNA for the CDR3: TGTGCCAGCAGTTTAACGGGCACCGGGGAGCTGTTTTTT.

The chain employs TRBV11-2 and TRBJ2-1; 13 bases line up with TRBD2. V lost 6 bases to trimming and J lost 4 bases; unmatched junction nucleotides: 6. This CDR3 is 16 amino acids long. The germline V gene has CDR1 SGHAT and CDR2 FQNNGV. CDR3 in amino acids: CASSSWTSGRYNEQFF. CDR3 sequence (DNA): TGTGCCAGCAGTTCTTGGACTAGCGGGAGATACAATGAGCAGTTCTTC.

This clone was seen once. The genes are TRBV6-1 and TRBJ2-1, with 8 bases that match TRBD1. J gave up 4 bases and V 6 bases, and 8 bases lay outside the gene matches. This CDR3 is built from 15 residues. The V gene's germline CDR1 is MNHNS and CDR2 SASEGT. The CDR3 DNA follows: TGTGCCAGCAGCATCGAGGACAGGGCGTACAATGAGCAGTTCTTC. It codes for CASSIEDRAYNEQFF.

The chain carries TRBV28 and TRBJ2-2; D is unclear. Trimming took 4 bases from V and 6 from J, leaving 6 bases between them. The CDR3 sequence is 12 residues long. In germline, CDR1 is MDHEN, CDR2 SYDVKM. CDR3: CASSSYSGELFF. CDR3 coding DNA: TGTGCCAGCAGTTCTTATTCCGGGGAGCTGTTTTTT.